Each of the 32 T cell receptor beta chains below was sequenced from the same sample in a study of blood T cell repertoires in COVID-19. Clones were read by immunoSEQ multiplex PCR, and TCRdb kept only the in-frame ones, dropping some. The sample holds a few hundred thousand clones, 85% seen once. Sequenced input: PBMCs or T cells enriched from blood (not recorded which). All receptors derive from a woman aged 50 to 60 who had recovered from COVID-19.

This chain uses TRBV20-1 with TRBJ2-7; D remains ambiguous. Germline V gene data show CDR1 as DFQATT and CDR2 as SNEGSKA (reference sequence). The CDR3 has 16 amino acids. V lost 3 bases to trimming and J lost 1 base, with 19 bases between them. CDR3 in DNA: TGCAGTGCTAGTGATTTATTGAAGACATTATCCTACGAGCAGTACTTC. Protein: CSASDLLKTLSYEQYF.

With respect to this clone: The same CDR3 arises from other DNA sequences in this sample as well. The gene calls are TRBV7-9 and TRBJ1-6; D call uncertain. The CDR3 is 16 amino acids. The germline gives CDR1 SEHNR, CDR2 FQNEAQ (reference sequence). Trimming shortened V by 1 base and J by 3 bases, and 10 bases separated the two germline ends. CDR3 bases: TGTGCCAGCAGCTTAGGGTCGGGTTTCTATAATTCACCCCTCCACTTT. Protein product: CASSLGSGFYNSPLHF.

For the CDR3, the DNA is TGTGCCTGGAGTGCCGCTCGGACAGGGGTGGGTCGCGAGCAGTACTTC. Translated: CAWSAARTGVGREQYF. V and J are TRBV30 and TRBJ2-7; 9 bases match TRBD1. The CDR3 has 16 residues. J gave up 6 bases and V 1 base, and 13 bases lay outside the gene matches. Germline V gives CDR1 GTSNPN, CDR2 SVGIG (reference sequence).

This clone was recorded once. A read error may explain this, as a much larger clone is one base away. The sample has other DNA sequences that encode this CDR3 too. The rearrangement links TRBV12-3 or TRBV12-4 to TRBJ2-5; D is unresolved. This CDR3 spans 11 amino acids. V lost 3 bases, J lost 5 bases, and 4 bases lay in between. The DNA of the CDR3 is TGTGCCAGCAGTTTGAGGGAGACCCAGTACTTC. Its protein product is CASSLRETQYF.

The rearrangement uses TRBV6-5 and TRBJ1-6, with D unresolved. Trimming took 6 bases from V and 8 from J, leaving 11 bases between them. The germline gives CDR1 MNHEY, CDR2 SVGAGI. This CDR3 spans 13 amino acids. CDR3 nucleotides: TGTGCCAGCAGGATAAACGGGGATTCACCCCTCCACTTT. Residues: CASRINGDSPLHF.

V is TRBV4-1 and J is TRBJ1-5; a weak D match, TRBD1 (6 bases). Germline CDR1 and CDR2: MGHRA and YSYEKL. This CDR3 region has 15 residues. Trimming removed 0 bases from V and 4 bases from J, with 10 bases in between. Written as DNA, the CDR3 is TGCGCCAGCAGCCAAGATCAGGGGTGGAATCAGCCCCAGCATTTT. This gives the protein CASSQDQGWNQPQHF.

This chain uses TRBV7-9 with TRBJ2-3, with a possible D match to TRBD2 (6 bases). Germline lookup yields CDR1 SEHNR and CDR2 FQNEAQ (reference sequence). V lost 2 bases and J lost 1, with 7 bases in between. CDR3 size: 14 residues. The CDR3 region has the DNA TGTGCCAGCAGCTTACAGCGGGGCACAGATACGCAGTATTTT. It codes for CASSLQRGTDTQYF.

The chain recombines TRBV18 with TRBJ1-1; D perhaps matches TRBD1 (6 bases). This CDR3 has 13 residues. Germline lookup yields CDR1 KGHSH and CDR2 LQKENI. Trimming pared 5 bases from V and 3 bases from J, leaving 10 bases between. Here the CDR3 reads CASSKGGDTEAFF. The CDR3 DNA follows: TGTGCCAGCTCAAAGGGGGGGGACACTGAAGCTTTCTTT.

V usage is TRBV11-3 and J usage is TRBJ2-1; D remains unclear. The germline V gene encodes CDR1 SGHNT and CDR2 YENEEA. Trimming stripped 5 bases from V and 6 bases from J, with 8 bases between. The CDR3 consists of 12 residues. The CDR3 loop is CASSHNLNEQFF. CDR3 nucleotide sequence: TGTGCCAGCAGCCACAACCTCAATGAGCAGTTCTTC.

V gene TRBV29-1 combines with J gene TRBJ2-1; a possible D gene is TRBD1 (5 bases). This CDR3 has 13 residues. The V and J ends lost 3 bases and 5 bases respectively, with 11 bases between them. Germline lookup yields CDR1 SQVTM and CDR2 ANQGSEA. CDR3 residues: CSVERDRDNEQFF. The DNA of the CDR3 is TGCAGCGTTGAGAGAGACAGAGACAATGAGCAGTTCTTC.

This clone was seen just once. V gene TRBV30 combines with J gene TRBJ2-2, with D possibly being TRBD1 (7 bases). The ends were cut back, 0 bases at V and 5 bases at J, with 13 bases in the middle. The CDR3 spans 15 residues. Germline V lookup: CDR1 GTSNPN, CDR2 SVGIG (reference sequence). CDR3 loop: CAWSVVAGGTGELFF. The CDR3 nucleotides are TGTGCCTGGAGTGTAGTGGCAGGGGGGACCGGGGAGCTGTTTTTT.

This chain connects TRBV15 to TRBJ1-1; D gene unclear. The CDR3 length is 15 residues. Trimming cost V 0 bases and J 4 bases, with 12 bases left between them. The germline CDR1 and CDR2 sequences are LNHNV and YYDKDF (reference sequence). This chain's CDR3 is CATSRDLQVATEAFF. DNA for the CDR3: TGTGCCACCAGCAGAGATCTCCAGGTGGCCACTGAAGCTTTCTTT.

The DNA for the CDR3 is TGTGCCAGCAGGACACAGGATTTCACTGAAGCTTTCTTT. Amino acid sequence: CASRTQDFTEAFF. V gene TRBV12-3 or TRBV12-4 combines with J gene TRBJ1-1; tentatively, D is TRBD1 (5 bases). Between the trimmed V and J ends, which lost 6 bases and 4 bases, there was a span of 12 bases. This CDR3 spans 13 amino acids.

The rearrangement uses TRBV2 and TRBJ1-1; D gene unclear. The CDR3 extends over 15 amino acids. V lost 2 bases to trimming and J lost 1 base, with 11 bases between them. CDR1 and CDR2 (germline): SNHLY, FYNNEI. CDR3 nucleotides: TGTGCCAGCAGTGAACGGGGTCGGAGGAACACTGAAGCTTTCTTT. Protein: CASSERGRRNTEAFF.

This clone showed up just a few times. V and J are TRBV19 and TRBJ2-1; 9 bases match TRBD2. The CDR3 is 15 amino acids. The germline V gene has CDR1 LNHDA and CDR2 SQIVND (reference sequence). The trim removed 3 bases at V and 5 bases at J, leaving 5 bases unmatched. Here the CDR3 reads CASSMGGGANNEQFF. In DNA, the CDR3 is TGTGCCAGTAGTATGGGCGGGGGGGCAAACAATGAGCAGTTCTTC.

The J gene is TRBJ1-6, the V gene TRBV7-9; 8 bases are shared with TRBD1. The CDR3 is 16 amino acids. With 6 bases clipped from V and 4 bases from J, the junction kept 8 bases outside the gene matches. Looked up from germline, CDR1 is SEHNR and CDR2 is FQNEAQ (reference sequence). The CDR3 DNA is TGTGCCAGCAGGGGAAATGGGACAGGATATAATTCACCCCTCCACTTT. Amino acid sequence: CASRGNGTGYNSPLHF.

V usage is TRBV9 and J usage is TRBJ1-2; D ambiguous. Germline CDR1 reads SGDLS; CDR2 reads YYNGEE. This CDR3 is built from 14 residues. Trimming left V 4 bases short and J 0 bases short, with 10 bases between. CDR3 coding DNA: TGTGCCAGCAGCTCCCGGGGAGCTAACTATGGCTACACCTTC. Its translation: CASSSRGANYGYTF. The full variable domain, with the rest looked up from reference TRBV9 and TRBJ1-2, is DSGVTQTPKHLITATGQRVTLRCSPRSGDLSVYWYQQSLDQGLQFLIQYYNGEERAKGNILERFSAQQFPDLHSELNLSSLELGDSALYFCASSSRGANYGYTFGSGTRLTVV.

This clone was observed a handful of times. V and J are TRBV5-4 and TRBJ2-5; a weak D match, TRBD1 (5 bases). Per the germline V gene, CDR1 is SGHNT and CDR2 is YYREEE (reference sequence). Between the trimmed V and J ends, which lost 0 bases and 4 bases, there was a span of 10 bases. The CDR3 extends over 14 amino acids. CDR3 sequence: CASSLARAAETQYF. As DNA, the CDR3 is TGTGCCAGCAGCTTGGCCAGGGCGGCAGAGACCCAGTACTTC.

The genes are TRBV18 and TRBJ2-7; TRBD1 matches at 7 bases. The CDR3 consists of 12 residues. Germline assignment: CDR1 KGHSH and CDR2 LQKENI. V dropped 9 bases and J dropped 2; count of bases not matched to a gene: 4. CDR3 coding DNA: TGTGCCAGAAACAGGGGCCCCTACGAGCAGTACTTC. It translates to CARNRGPYEQYF.

This rearrangement joins TRBV7-8 to TRBJ1-1; TRBD1 aligns across 9 bases. This CDR3 is 13 amino acids long. Germline CDR1 reads SGHVS; CDR2 reads FQNEAQ. J lost 9 bases, V lost 5 bases, and 7 bases had no gene match. The chain's CDR3 is CASSPTGGLKAFF. The CDR3 nucleotides are TGTGCCAGCAGCCCGACAGGGGGACTGAAAGCTTTCTTT.

The chain joins TRBV14 to TRBJ2-7; 7 nucleotides align to TRBD1. J was trimmed by 2 bases and V by 7 bases; bases with no gene match: 14. CDR1 and CDR2 (germline): SGHDN, FVKESK. The CDR3 has 16 amino acids. The CDR3 DNA reads TGTGCCAGCAACGAAAATCCTCCGGGACAGACCTACGAGCAGTACTTC. This encodes CASNENPPGQTYEQYF.

The J gene is TRBJ1-4, the V gene TRBV10-2; no clear D. The germline gives CDR1 WSHSY, CDR2 SAAADI. CDR3 length equals 13 residues. V was trimmed by 9 bases and J by 0 bases, leaving 8 bases between them. The CDR3 DNA is TGCGCCAGAACCGGGACAACTAATGAAAAACTGTTTTTT. Protein product: CARTGTTNEKLFF.

The V gene is TRBV2, the J gene TRBJ1-1; D gene ambiguous. Trimming took off 10 bases at V and 1 base at J, with 10 bases between the two ends. The CDR3 covers 12 residues. Germline V CDR1 and CDR2: SNHLY, FYNNEI. CDR3 coding DNA: TGTGCCACTGACGGCGGGAACACTGAAGCTTTCTTT. Amino acids: CATDGGNTEAFF.

This clone has just a few counts. The rearrangement uses TRBV3-1 (or the pseudogene TRBV3-2) and TRBJ2-7, with 7 bases lining up with TRBD1. Germline V gene sequence: CDR1 LGHDT, CDR2 YNNKEL (reference sequence). The CDR3 contains 15 residues. V trimming: 3 bases; J trimming: 1 base; junction bases outside the gene matches: 6. CDR3 sequence reads: CASSHDRDSSYEQYF. CDR3 DNA: TGTGCCAGCAGCCACGACCGGGACAGTTCCTACGAGCAGTACTTC.

This clone was seen only a few times. The CDR3 nucleotides read TGTGCCAGCAGCTCCCAGGGGGCCGCCTCCTACGAGCAGTACTTC. Protein product: CASSSQGAASYEQYF. The J gene is TRBJ2-7, the V gene TRBV7-8; TRBD1 aligns across 8 bases. V was clipped by 4 bases and J by 0 bases; unmatched bases: 5. Germline V gives CDR1 SGHVS, CDR2 FQNEAQ. The CDR3 totals 15 residues. The variable domain in full, completed from reference TRBV7-8 and TRBJ2-7, reads GAGVSQSPRYKVAKRGQDVALRCDPISGHVSLFWYQQALGQGPEFLTYFQNEAQLDKSGLPSDRFFAERPEGSVSTLKIQRTQQEDSAVYLCASSSQGAASYEQYFGPGTRLTVT.

This chain links TRBV21-1 with TRBJ1-5; the table calls TRBD1, which could not be checked here. TRBV21-1 is shown as a pseudogene. CDR3 size: 14 residues. In DNA, the CDR3 is TGTGCCAGCGGAACGGACAGGGGGCGTCAGCCCCAGCATTTT. Its protein product is CASGTDRGRQPQHF.

This chain joins TRBV7-9 and TRBJ2-3, with D possibly matching TRBD2 (6 bases). V was shortened by 3 bases and J by 4 bases, with 20 bases between the two germline ends. Per the germline V gene, CDR1 is SEHNR and CDR2 is FQNEAQ (reference sequence). The CDR3 length is 17 residues. The CDR3 DNA sequence: TGTGCCAGCAGCTTGGGATATAGCGGCAGGGCGGCAGATACGCAGTATTTT. Its translation is CASSLGYSGRAADTQYF.

The chain is built from TRBV2 and TRBJ1-2; D might be TRBD1 (6 bases). V lost 6 bases to trimming and J lost 0 bases, with 11 bases between them. Germline V CDR1 and CDR2: SNHLY, FYNNEI. The CDR3 covers 14 residues. CDR3 bases: TGTGCCAGCAGGGCACAGGGAGCTAACTATGGCTACACCTTC. It codes for CASRAQGANYGYTF.

The chain recombines TRBV6-2 or TRBV6-3 with TRBJ1-5; 11 nucleotides agree with TRBD1. Trimming cost V 2 bases and J 7 bases; bases outside gene matches: 10. The CDR3 is 17 amino acids. Per germline, CDR1 MNHEY and CDR2 SVGEGT. CDR3 nucleotides: TGTGCCAGCAGTTACCCTTGGACAGGGGGCTTTCGGCAGCCCCAGCATTTT. Its protein is CASSYPWTGGFRQPQHF.

Here the CDR3 DNA reads TGTGCCAGCAGCCAATTTACAGGGGCCTCTGAAGCTTTCTTT. Translation gives CASSQFTGASEAFF. The chain links TRBV3-1 (or the pseudogene TRBV3-2) to TRBJ1-1, with 7 bases identical to TRBD1. Unmatched junction bases numbered 6, after V lost 2 bases and J lost 6 bases. CDR3 size: 14 residues. CDR1 is LGHDT, CDR2 YNNKEL, per germline (reference sequence).

The V gene is TRBV11-2, the J gene TRBJ2-1, with D maybe TRBD1 (6 bases). Between the trimmed V and J ends, which lost 2 bases and 3 bases, there was a span of 11 bases. Germline V gene data show CDR1 as SGHAT and CDR2 as FQNNGV. This CDR3 contains 15 residues. This CDR3 is CASSLRGQRYNEQFF. In DNA form, the CDR3 reads TGTGCCAGCAGCTTACGCGGACAGCGCTACAATGAGCAGTTCTTC.

This clone was seen just once. The chain couples TRBV5-1 to TRBJ1-1, with 10 bases matching TRBD1. This CDR3 is 15 amino acids long. The ends lost 3 bases at V and 3 bases at J; junction bases unmatched: 5. Germline V gives CDR1 SGHRS, CDR2 YFSETQ. The CDR3 DNA follows: TGCGCCAGCAGCTCGACAGGGGGCACGGACACTGAAGCTTTCTTT. Translating it yields CASSSTGGTDTEAFF.